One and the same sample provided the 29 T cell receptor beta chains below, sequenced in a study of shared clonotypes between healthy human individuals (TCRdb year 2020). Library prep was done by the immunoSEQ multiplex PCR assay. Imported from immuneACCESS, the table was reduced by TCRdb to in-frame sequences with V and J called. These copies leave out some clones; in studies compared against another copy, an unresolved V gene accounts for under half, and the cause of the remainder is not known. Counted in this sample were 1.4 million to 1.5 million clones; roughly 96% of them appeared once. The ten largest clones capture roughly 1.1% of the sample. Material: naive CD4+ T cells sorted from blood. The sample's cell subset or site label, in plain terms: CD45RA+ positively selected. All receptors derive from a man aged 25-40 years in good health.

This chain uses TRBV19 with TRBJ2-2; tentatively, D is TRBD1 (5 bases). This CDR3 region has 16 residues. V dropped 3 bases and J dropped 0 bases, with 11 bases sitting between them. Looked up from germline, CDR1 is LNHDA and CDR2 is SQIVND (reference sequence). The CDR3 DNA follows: TGTGCCAGTAGTATCGGTGGGGCCCCGAACACCGGGGAGCTGTTTTTT. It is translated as CASSIGGAPNTGELFF.

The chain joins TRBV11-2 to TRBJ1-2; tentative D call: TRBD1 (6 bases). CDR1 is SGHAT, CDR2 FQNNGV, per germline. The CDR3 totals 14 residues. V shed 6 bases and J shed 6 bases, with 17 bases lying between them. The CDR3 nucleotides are TGTGCCAGCAGGTTTATCCGGGACAAACATGGCTACACCTTC. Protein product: CASRFIRDKHGYTF.

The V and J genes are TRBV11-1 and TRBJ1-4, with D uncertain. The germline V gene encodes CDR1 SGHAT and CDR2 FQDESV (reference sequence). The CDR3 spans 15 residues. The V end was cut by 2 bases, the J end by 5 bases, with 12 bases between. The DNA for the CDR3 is TGTGCCAGCAGCTTAACCCGGACCGGGAATGAAAAACTGTTTTTT. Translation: CASSLTRTGNEKLFF.

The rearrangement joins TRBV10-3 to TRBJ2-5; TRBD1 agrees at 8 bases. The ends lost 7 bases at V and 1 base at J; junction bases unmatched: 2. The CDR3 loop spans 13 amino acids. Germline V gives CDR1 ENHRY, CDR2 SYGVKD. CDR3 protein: CAINTGGQETQYF. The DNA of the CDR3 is TGTGCCATCAACACAGGGGGCCAAGAGACCCAGTACTTC.

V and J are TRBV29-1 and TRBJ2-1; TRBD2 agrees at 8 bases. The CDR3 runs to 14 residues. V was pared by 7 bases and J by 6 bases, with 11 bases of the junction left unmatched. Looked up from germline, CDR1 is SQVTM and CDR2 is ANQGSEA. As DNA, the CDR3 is TGCAGCGCCTTAGCGGGATTAGCGGTCAATGAGCAGTTCTTC. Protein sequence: CSALAGLAVNEQFF.

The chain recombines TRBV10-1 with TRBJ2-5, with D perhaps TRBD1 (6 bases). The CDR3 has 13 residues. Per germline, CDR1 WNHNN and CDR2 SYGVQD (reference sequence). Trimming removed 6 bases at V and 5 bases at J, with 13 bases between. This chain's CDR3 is CASSRTVRETQYF. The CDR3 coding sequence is TGCGCCAGCAGCAGGACAGTTAGGGAGACCCAGTACTTC.

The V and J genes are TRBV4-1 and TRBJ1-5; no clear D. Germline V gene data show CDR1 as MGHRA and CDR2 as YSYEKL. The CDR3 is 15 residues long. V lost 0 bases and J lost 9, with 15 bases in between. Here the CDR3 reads CASSQELRDHAPQHF. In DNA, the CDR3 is TGCGCCAGCAGCCAAGAGCTCCGTGACCACGCGCCCCAGCATTTT.

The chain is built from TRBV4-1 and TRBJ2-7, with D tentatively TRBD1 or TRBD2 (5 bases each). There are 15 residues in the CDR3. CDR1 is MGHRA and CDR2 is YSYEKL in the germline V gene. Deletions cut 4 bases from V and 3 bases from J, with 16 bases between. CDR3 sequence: CASSRFSGRNYEQYF. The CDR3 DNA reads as TGCGCCAGCAGCCGTTTCTCGGGACGGAACTACGAGCAGTACTTC.

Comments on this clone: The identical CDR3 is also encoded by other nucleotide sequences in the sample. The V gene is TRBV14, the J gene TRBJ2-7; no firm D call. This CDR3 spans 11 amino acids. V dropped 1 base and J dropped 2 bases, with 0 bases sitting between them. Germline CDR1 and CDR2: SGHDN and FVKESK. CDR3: CASSQAYEQYF. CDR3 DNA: TGTGCCAGCAGCCAAGCCTACGAGCAGTACTTC.

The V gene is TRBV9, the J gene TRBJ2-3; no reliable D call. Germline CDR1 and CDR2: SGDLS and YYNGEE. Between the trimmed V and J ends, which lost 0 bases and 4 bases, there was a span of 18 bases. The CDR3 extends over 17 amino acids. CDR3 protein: CASSVVGSGFWPDTQYF. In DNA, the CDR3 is TGTGCCAGCAGCGTAGTAGGGTCAGGCTTTTGGCCAGATACGCAGTATTTT. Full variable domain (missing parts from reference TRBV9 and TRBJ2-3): DSGVTQTPKHLITATGQRVTLRCSPRSGDLSVYWYQQSLDQGLQFLIQYYNGEERAKGNILERFSAQQFPDLHSELNLSSLELGDSALYFCASSVVGSGFWPDTQYFGPGTRLTVL.

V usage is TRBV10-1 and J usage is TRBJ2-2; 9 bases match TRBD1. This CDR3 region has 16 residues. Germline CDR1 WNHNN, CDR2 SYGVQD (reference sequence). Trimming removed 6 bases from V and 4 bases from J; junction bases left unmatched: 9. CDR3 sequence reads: CASSTGQGLFTGELFF. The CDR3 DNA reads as TGCGCCAGCAGCACGGGACAGGGTTTATTCACCGGGGAGCTGTTTTTT.

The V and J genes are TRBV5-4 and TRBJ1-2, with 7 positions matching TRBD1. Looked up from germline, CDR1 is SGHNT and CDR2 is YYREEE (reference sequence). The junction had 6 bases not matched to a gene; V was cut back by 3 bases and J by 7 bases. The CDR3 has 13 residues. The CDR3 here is CASSSYGQAGYTF. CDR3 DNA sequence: TGTGCCAGCAGCTCTTACGGACAGGCTGGCTACACCTTC.

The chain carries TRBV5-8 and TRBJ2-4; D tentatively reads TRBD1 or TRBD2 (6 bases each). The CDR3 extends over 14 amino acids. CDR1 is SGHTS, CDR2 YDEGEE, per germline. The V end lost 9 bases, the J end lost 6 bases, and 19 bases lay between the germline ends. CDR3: CAMNREVAVNIQYF. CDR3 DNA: TGTGCCATGAACAGGGAGGTGGCGGTAAACATTCAGTACTTC.

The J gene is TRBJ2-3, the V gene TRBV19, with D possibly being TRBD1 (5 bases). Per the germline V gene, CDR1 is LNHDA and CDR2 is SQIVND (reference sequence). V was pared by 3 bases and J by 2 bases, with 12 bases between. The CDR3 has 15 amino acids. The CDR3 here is CASSMGRVLTDTQYF. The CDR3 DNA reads TGTGCCAGTAGTATGGGGCGCGTTCTCACAGATACGCAGTATTTT. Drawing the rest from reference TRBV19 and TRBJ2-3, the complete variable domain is DGGITQSPKYLFRKEGQNVTLSCEQNLNHDAMYWYRQDPGQGLRLIYYSQIVNDFQKGDIAEGYSVSREKKESFPLTVTSAQKNPTAFYLCASSMGRVLTDTQYFGPGTRLTVL.

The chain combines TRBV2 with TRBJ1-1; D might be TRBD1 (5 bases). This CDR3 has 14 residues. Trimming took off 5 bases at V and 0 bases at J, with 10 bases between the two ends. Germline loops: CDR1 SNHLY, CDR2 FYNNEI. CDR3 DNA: TGTGCCAGCAGTCACAGGAACTTGAACACTGAAGCTTTCTTT. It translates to CASSHRNLNTEAFF.

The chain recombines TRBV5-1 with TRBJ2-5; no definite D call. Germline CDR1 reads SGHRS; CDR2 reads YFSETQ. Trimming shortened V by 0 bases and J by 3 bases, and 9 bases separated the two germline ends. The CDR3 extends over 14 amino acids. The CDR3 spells CASSLGSGKETQYF. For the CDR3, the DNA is TGCGCCAGCAGCTTGGGGTCAGGAAAAGAGACCCAGTACTTC.

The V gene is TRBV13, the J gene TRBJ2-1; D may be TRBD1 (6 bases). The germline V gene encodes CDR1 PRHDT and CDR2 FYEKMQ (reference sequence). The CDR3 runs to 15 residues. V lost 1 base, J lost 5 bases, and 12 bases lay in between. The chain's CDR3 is CASSLDSDSNNEQFF. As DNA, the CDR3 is TGTGCCAGCAGCTTAGATTCGGACAGCAACAATGAGCAGTTCTTC.

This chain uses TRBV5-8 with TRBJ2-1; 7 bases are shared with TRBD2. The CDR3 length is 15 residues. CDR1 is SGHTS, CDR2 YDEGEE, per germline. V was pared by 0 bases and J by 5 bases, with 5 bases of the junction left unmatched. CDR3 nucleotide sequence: TGTGCCAGCAGCTTGGGGCTAGCGGAGGACAATGAGCAGTTCTTC. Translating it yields CASSLGLAEDNEQFF.

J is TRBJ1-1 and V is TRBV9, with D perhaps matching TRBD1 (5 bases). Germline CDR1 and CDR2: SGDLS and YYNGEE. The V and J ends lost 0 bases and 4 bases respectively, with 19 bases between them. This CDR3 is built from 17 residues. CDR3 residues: CASSVGPPDWGVTEAFF. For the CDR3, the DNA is TGTGCCAGCAGCGTAGGGCCTCCCGATTGGGGGGTCACTGAAGCTTTCTTT.

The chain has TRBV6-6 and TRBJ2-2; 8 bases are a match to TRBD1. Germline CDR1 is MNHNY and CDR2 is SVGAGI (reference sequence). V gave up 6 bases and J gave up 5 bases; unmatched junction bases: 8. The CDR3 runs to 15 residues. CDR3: CASRNQGAGTGELFF. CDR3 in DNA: TGTGCCAGCAGGAACCAGGGGGCCGGGACCGGGGAGCTGTTTTTT.

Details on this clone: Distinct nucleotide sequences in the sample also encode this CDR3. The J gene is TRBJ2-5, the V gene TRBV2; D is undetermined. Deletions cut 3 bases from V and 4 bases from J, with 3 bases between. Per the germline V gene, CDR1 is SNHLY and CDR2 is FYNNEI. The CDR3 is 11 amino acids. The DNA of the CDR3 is TGTGCCAGCAGTGAGGGAGAGACCCAGTACTTC. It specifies CASSEGETQYF.

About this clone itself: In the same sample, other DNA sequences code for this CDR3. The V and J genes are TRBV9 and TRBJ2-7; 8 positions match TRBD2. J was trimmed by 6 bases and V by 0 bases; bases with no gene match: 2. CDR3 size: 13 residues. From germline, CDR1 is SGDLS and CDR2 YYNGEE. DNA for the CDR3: TGTGCCAGCAGCGTAGCAAGCGGGGGCGAGCAGTACTTC. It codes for CASSVASGGEQYF.

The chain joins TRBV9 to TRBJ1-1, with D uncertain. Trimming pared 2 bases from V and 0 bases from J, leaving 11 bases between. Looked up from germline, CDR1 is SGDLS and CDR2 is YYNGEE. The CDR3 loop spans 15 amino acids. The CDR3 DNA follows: TGTGCCAGCAGCGTCTCCTCCCGTTTGAACACTGAAGCTTTCTTT. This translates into CASSVSSRLNTEAFF.

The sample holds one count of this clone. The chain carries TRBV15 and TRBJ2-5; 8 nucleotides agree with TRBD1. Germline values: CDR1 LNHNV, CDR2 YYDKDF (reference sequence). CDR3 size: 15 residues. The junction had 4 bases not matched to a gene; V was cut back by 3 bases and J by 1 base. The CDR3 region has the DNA TGTGCCACCAGCAGGACAGGGGATAGCCAAGAGACCCAGTACTTC. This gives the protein CATSRTGDSQETQYF.

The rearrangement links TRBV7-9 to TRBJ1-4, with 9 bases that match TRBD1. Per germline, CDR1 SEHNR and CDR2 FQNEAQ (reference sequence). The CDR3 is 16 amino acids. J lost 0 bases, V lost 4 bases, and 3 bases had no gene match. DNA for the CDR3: TGTGCCAGCAGCTACAGGGGGCTGGCAACTAATGAAAAACTGTTTTTT. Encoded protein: CASSYRGLATNEKLFF. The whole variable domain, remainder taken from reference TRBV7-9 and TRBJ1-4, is DTGVSQNPRHKITKRGQNVTFRCDPISEHNRLYWYRQTLGQGPEFLTYFQNEAQLEKSRLLSDRFSAERPKGSFSTLEIQRTEQGDSAMYLCASSYRGLATNEKLFFGSGTQLSVL.

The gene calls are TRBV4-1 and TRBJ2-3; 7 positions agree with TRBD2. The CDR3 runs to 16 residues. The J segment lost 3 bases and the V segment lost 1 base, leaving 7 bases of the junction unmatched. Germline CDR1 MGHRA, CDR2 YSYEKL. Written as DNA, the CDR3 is TGCGCCAGCAGCCAAGGACTAGCAAGTGGGACAGATACGCAGTATTTT. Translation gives CASSQGLASGTDTQYF.

Here the CDR3 reads CASKTSGTDTQYF. CDR3 DNA sequence: TGTGCCAGCAAGACTAGCGGCACAGATACGCAGTATTTT. This chain joins TRBV9 and TRBJ2-3; 8 bases line up with TRBD2. V trimming: 6 bases; J trimming: 1 base; junction bases outside the gene matches: 1. This CDR3 has 13 amino acids. The V gene's germline CDR1 is SGDLS and CDR2 YYNGEE.

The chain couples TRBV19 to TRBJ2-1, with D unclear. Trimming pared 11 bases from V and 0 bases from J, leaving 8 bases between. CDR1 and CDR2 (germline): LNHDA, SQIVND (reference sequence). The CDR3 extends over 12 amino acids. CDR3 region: CAAGYSYNEQFF. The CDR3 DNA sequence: TGTGCCGCAGGCTACTCCTACAATGAGCAGTTCTTC.

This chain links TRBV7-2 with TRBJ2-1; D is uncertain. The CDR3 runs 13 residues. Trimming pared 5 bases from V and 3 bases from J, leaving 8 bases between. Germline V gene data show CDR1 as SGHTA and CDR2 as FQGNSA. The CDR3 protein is CASSREVYNEQFF. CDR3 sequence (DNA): TGTGCCAGCAGCCGAGAGGTCTACAATGAGCAGTTCTTC.